This TCR beta chain was sequenced for a study of T cells after yellow fever vaccination. Only a few counts were recorded for this clonotype. As yet, its antigen is unknown. The CDR3 has 12 residues. Trimming cost V 5 bases and J 7 bases; bases outside gene matches: 4. The V gene's germline CDR1 is GTSNPN and CDR2 SVGIG (reference sequence). Template switching by 5'RACE produced TCR cDNA, adding a universal primer site and UMIs. Each CDR3 protein gets one entry after TCRdb re-called the 5' RACE reads with MiXCR. The sample shows 300,000 to 400,000 distinct CDR3 sequences, about 11% of them seen only once. Study-level results: After the booster, 96% of CD4 and roughly nine tenths of CD8 primary-response clones were re-detected.

This chain connects TRBV30 to TRBJ2-5; the match to TRBD1 covers 10 bases. The source of this sequence is a man aged 18 to 30 who received the YFV17D yellow fever vaccine. The sample in question was CD4+ T cells sorted from PBMCs, obtained 45 days after the yellow fever booster vaccination. This CDR3 is CAWDRGLGTQYF. CDR3 coding DNA: TGTGCCTGGGACAGGGGGCTCGGGACCCAGTACTTC. Based on the CDR3 plus reference TRBV30 and TRBJ2-5, the full variable domain is SQTIHQWPATLVQPVGSPLSLECTVEGTSNPNLYWYRQAAGRGLQLLFYSVGIGQISSEVPQNLSASRPQDRQFILSSKKLLLSDSGFYLCAWDRGLGTQYFGPGTRLLVL.